This T cell receptor beta chain appears in the sequencing data of a study of naive and memory T cell subsets. This clonotype was detected many times. An oligonucleotide containing a UMI was ligated to the 3' end of TCR cDNA. Whole-blood samples were 2 to 3 ml of peripheral blood from healthy adult volunteers. Reverse transcription used DNase-treated unsorted total RNA, aiming for about 1 to 1,100 ng. Amplification of ligated cDNA took four PCR rounds with SP2 and nested alpha and beta constant primers. Alpha and beta constant region primers primed reverse transcription for blood and skin samples. Using its own MiXCR run on the UMI-ligation and nested PCR reads, TCRdb lists one record per CDR3 protein. The sample has about 26,000 distinct CDR3 sequences, 5.2% seen once. CDR3 length equals 18 residues.

The chain employs TRBV21-1 and TRBJ2-4; TRBD1 reflects the table's D call only, with no check against the DNA. TRBV21-1 is listed as a pseudogene. This receptor was identified in an adult in good health. The source material was blood. CDR3 in amino acids: CASTQTETAVPAKNIQYF. CDR3 sequence (DNA): TGTGCCAGCACCCAGACAGAGACGGCTGTACCAGCCAAAAACATTCAGTACTTC.